The present T cell receptor beta chain was sequenced within a study of vaccination effects on CD4 cells after COVID-19. V was trimmed by 3 bases and J by 5 bases, leaving 7 bases between them. This CDR3 is built from 12 residues. The germline V gene has CDR1 SGHTA and CDR2 FQGNSA. Data came from immunoSEQ multiplex PCR; TCRdb stores just in-frame clones and leaves some out. The repertoire consists of fewer than 15,000 clones, with over 60% occurring once and the leading ten covering 20% to 25%. Ahead of sequencing, the ViraFEST assay grew antigen-specific CD4+ T cells using viral peptide pools. Scientists isolated CD4+ T cells after a roughly nine-day culture period ended. Confirmation by PCR established that the person had SARS-CoV-2 infection between March and December 2020. Participants received two doses of either the BNT162b2 or mRNA-1273 vaccine. As to this clone: Its specificity is not known.

The V call is TRBV7-2, the J call TRBJ2-5; D might be TRBD1 (5 bases). The material was CD4+ T cells from PBMCs cultured with HCoV-NL63 spike peptides, obtained after COVID-19 vaccination. This sequence was found in a human donor who had a prior SARS-CoV-2 infection. The CDR3 region has the DNA TGTGCCAGCAGCTTTTCAGGGGAGACCCAGTACTTC. It is translated as CASSFSGETQYF.